A single sample gave rise to the 15 T cell receptor beta chains below, sequenced in a study of T-cell reconstitution after alpha-beta-depleted transplantation in children. The TCRbeta library was prepared with unique molecular identifiers. TCRdb redid the calling of the PCR reads with MiXCR, one entry per CDR3 protein. The table lists 400,000 to 450,000 distinct CDR3 sequences, 43% of them singletons. This material consisted of PBMCs, taken before TCRalphabeta/CD19-depleted stem cell transplant. The receptor source for this set is a girl aged 2 to 9 with aplastic anemia, due to receive a stem cell transplant.

The CDR3 protein is CASSPGSRGLQFF. CDR3 sequence (DNA): TGTGCCAGCAGCCCAGGGTCCAGGGGGCTGCAGTTCTTC. The chain joins TRBV5-5 to TRBJ2-1; TRBD1 matches 8 bases. J was trimmed by 12 bases and V by 4 bases; bases with no gene match: 9. CDR3 size: 13 residues. The germline CDR1 and CDR2 sequences are SGHKS and YYEKEE (reference sequence).

J is TRBJ2-7 and V is TRBV5-1; TRBD1 matches 9 bases. Trimming took 3 bases from V and 5 from J; bases not matched to a gene: 12. The germline V gene encodes CDR1 SGHRS and CDR2 YFSETQ. The CDR3 consists of 16 residues. The CDR3 region is CASSSEPGQGIHEQYF. The CDR3, as DNA: TGCGCCAGCAGCTCCGAACCGGGACAGGGCATCCACGAGCAGTACTTC.

V is TRBV28 and J is TRBJ1-3, with D uncertain. Trimming stripped 6 bases from V and 4 bases from J, with 13 bases between. There are 14 residues in the CDR3. Germline lookup yields CDR1 MDHEN and CDR2 SYDVKM. The CDR3 sequence is CASRKFGSGNTIYF. The CDR3 DNA is TGTGCCAGCAGGAAATTTGGATCCGGAAACACCATATATTTT.

This clonotype was counted at least ten times. V gene TRBV7-2 combines with J gene TRBJ1-4; no firm D call. Per the germline V gene, CDR1 is SGHTA and CDR2 is FQGNSA. The CDR3 extends over 15 amino acids. Trimming cost V 5 bases and J 6 bases, with 16 bases left between them. The DNA for the CDR3 is TGTGCCAGCAGCCGCTTGGGCGGCTCAGATGAAAAACTGTTTTTT. This translates into CASSRLGGSDEKLFF.

This clonotype was counted between two and nine times. The chain uses TRBV12-3 or TRBV12-4 and TRBJ1-5; D is perhaps TRBD1 (5 bases). The CDR3 sequence is 13 residues long. Trimming removed 3 bases from V and 7 bases from J, with 10 bases in between. CDR3 protein: CASSFQGRQPQHF. The CDR3 coding sequence is TGTGCCAGCAGTTTTCAGGGTCGCCAGCCCCAGCATTTT.

The J gene is TRBJ1-3, the V gene TRBV11-2, with 7 positions matching TRBD1. The V gene end was trimmed by 4 bases and the J gene end by 0 bases; junction bases not matched to a gene: 6. The CDR3 length is 16 residues. Germline V gives CDR1 SGHAT, CDR2 FQNNGV. The CDR3 region is CASSSGQSSSGNTIYF. The CDR3 DNA follows: TGTGCCAGCAGCTCGGGACAGTCAAGCTCTGGAAACACCATATATTTT. Drawing the rest from reference TRBV11-2 and TRBJ1-3, the complete variable domain is EAGVAQSPRYKIIEKRQSVAFWCNPISGHATLYWYQQILGQGPKLLIQFQNNGVVDDSQLPKDRFSAERLKGVDSTLKIQPAKLEDSAVYLCASSSGQSSSGNTIYFGEGSWLTVV.

This clonotype was picked up many times. The V call is TRBV11-2, the J call TRBJ2-7; 7 nucleotides align to TRBD1. V was pared by 3 bases and J by 4 bases, with 6 bases of the junction left unmatched. From germline, CDR1 is SGHAT and CDR2 FQNNGV. The CDR3 consists of 14 residues. The CDR3 DNA sequence: TGTGCCAGCAGCTTCAGCGACAGGGCGTACGAGCAGTACTTC. It encodes CASSFSDRAYEQYF.

There are many counts of this clonotype. The chain is built from TRBV27 and TRBJ2-7, with 11 bases aligning to TRBD2. V lost 4 bases, J lost 2 bases, and 4 bases stayed unmatched. The CDR3 length is 15 residues. Per germline, CDR1 MNHEY and CDR2 SMNVEV (reference sequence). CDR3 sequence: CASSSIAGGAYEQYF. CDR3 bases: TGTGCCAGCAGTTCAATAGCGGGAGGGGCCTACGAGCAGTACTTC.

This clonotype was found a few times. The CDR3 nucleotides are TGTGCCAGCTCACCACCGGTCGACTCCTACGAGCAGTACTTC. As protein: CASSPPVDSYEQYF. The chain carries TRBV18 and TRBJ2-7; D is undetermined. This CDR3 contains 14 residues. In germline, CDR1 is KGHSH, CDR2 LQKENI. Deletions cut 0 bases from V and 0 bases from J, with 6 bases between.

Of note for this clonotype: A much larger clonotype is one base distant, so this may be a read error. The chain combines TRBV28 with TRBJ2-7; no clear D gene. The V gene's germline CDR1 is MDHEN and CDR2 SYDVKM. This CDR3 region has 10 residues. V lost 9 bases and J 0 bases, leaving 3 bases between the germline ends. The CDR3 loop reads CARSSYEQYF. CDR3 nucleotides: TGTGCCAGGAGCTCCTACGAGCAGTACTTC.

This chain uses TRBV6-5 with TRBJ2-7, with a possible D match to TRBD1 (6 bases). Trimming left V 0 bases short and J 13 bases short, with 25 bases between. The CDR3 sequence is 16 residues long. CDR1 MNHEY and CDR2 SVGAGI come from the germline V gene. CDR3 bases: TGTGCCAGCAGTTACTCGATTGACAGGTTTTTCACCGGACTTTACTTC. Residues: CASSYSIDRFFTGLYF.

This clonotype was picked up many times. The CDR3 region is CASSATGSGANVLTF. CDR3 nucleotides: TGCGCCAGCAGCGCTACAGGCTCTGGGGCCAACGTCCTGACTTTC. This rearrangement joins TRBV5-1 to TRBJ2-6, with TRBD1 as a possible D gene (5 bases). CDR3 size: 15 residues. The germline V and J ends were trimmed by 4 bases and 0 bases, with 8 bases remaining between them. Germline V gene lookup returns CDR1 SGHRS and CDR2 YFSETQ.

The chain has TRBV12-3 or TRBV12-4 and TRBJ2-7; 9 bases align to TRBD2. The CDR3 sequence is 14 residues long. With 3 bases clipped from V and 5 bases from J, the junction kept 5 bases outside the gene matches. This chain's CDR3 is CASSLNSGGHEQYF. Here the CDR3 DNA reads TGTGCCAGCAGTTTGAATAGCGGGGGCCACGAGCAGTACTTC.

The chain couples TRBV7-2 to TRBJ1-1; TRBD1 is a possible D gene (5 bases). Deletions cut 4 bases from V and 5 bases from J, with 14 bases between. CDR3 size: 14 residues. Germline V gene lookup returns CDR1 SGHTA and CDR2 FQGNSA. CDR3 loop: CASSSKTGYTEAFF. DNA of the CDR3: TGTGCCAGCAGCTCGAAAACAGGCTATACTGAAGCTTTCTTT. The full variable domain, rest sourced from reference TRBV7-2 and TRBJ1-1, is GAGVSQSPSNKVTEKGKDVELRCDPISGHTALYWYRQSLGQGLEFLIYFQGNSAPDKSGLPSDRFSAERTGGSVSTLTIQRTQQEDSAVYLCASSSKTGYTEAFFGQGTRLTVV.

The chain employs TRBV11-2 and TRBJ1-6; D remains ambiguous. Germline V lookup: CDR1 SGHAT, CDR2 FQNNGV. The CDR3 covers 15 residues. V lost 5 bases and J lost 2, with 10 bases in between. Here the CDR3 reads CASSDLGAYNSPLHF. For the CDR3, the DNA is TGTGCCAGCAGCGACCTGGGAGCCTATAATTCACCCCTCCACTTT.